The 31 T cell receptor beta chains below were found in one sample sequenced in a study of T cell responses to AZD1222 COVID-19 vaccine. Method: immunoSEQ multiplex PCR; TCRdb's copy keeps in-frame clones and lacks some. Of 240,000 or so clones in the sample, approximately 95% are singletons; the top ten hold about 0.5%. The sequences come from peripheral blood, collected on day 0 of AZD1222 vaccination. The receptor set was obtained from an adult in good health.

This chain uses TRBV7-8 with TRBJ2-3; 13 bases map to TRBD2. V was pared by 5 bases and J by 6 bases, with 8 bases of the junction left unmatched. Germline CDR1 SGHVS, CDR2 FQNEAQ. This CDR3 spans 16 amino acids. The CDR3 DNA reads TGTGCCAGCAGCCTGAGACTAGCGGGAGGTTTGGATACGCAGTATTTT. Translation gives CASSLRLAGGLDTQYF. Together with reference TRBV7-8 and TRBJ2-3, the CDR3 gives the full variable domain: GAGVSQSPRYKVAKRGQDVALRCDPISGHVSLFWYQQALGQGPEFLTYFQNEAQLDKSGLPSDRFFAERPEGSVSTLKIQRTQQEDSAVYLCASSLRLAGGLDTQYFGPGTRLTVL.

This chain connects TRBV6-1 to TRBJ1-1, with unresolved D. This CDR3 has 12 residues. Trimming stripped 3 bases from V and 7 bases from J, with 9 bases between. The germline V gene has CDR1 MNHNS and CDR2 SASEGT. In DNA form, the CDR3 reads TGTGCCAGCAGTGATCGGAGTGGTGAAGCTTTCTTT. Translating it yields CASSDRSGEAFF.

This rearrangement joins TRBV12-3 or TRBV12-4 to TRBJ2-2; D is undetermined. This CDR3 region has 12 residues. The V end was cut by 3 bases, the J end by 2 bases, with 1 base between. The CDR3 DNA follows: TGTGCCAGCAGTTTTAACACCGGGGAGCTGTTTTTT. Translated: CASSFNTGELFF.

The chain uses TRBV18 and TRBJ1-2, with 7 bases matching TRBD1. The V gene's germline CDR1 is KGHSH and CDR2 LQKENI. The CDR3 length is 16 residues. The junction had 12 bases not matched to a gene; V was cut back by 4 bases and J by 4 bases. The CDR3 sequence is CASSLEPRDSPYGYTF. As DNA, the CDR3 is TGTGCCAGCTCACTAGAGCCAAGGGACAGTCCCTATGGCTACACCTTC.

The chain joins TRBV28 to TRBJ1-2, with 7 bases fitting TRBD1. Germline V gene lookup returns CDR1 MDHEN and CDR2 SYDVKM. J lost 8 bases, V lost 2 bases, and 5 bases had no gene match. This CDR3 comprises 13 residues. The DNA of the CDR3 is TGTGCCAGCAGTTTAGACAGGGTCTACGGCTACACCTTC. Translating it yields CASSLDRVYGYTF.

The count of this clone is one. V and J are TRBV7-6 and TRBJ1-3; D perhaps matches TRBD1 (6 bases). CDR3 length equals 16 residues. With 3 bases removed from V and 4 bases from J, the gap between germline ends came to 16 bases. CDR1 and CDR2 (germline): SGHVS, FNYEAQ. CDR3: CASSFLALGAGNTIYF. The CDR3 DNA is TGTGCCAGCAGCTTCCTGGCGTTGGGGGCCGGAAACACCATATATTTT.

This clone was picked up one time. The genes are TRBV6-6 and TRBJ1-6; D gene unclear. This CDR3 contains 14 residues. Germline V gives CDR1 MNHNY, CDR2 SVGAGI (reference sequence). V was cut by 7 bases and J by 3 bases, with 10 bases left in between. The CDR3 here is CASTSDFYNSPLHF. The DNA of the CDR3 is TGTGCCAGCACGTCGGACTTCTATAATTCACCCCTCCACTTT.

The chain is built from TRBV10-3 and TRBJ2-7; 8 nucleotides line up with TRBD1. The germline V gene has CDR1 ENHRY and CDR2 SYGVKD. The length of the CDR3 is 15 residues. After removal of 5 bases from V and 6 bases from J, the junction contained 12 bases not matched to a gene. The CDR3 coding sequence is TGTGCCATCAGTCCGAGTGCCCAGGGGGCACGCGAGCAGTACTTC. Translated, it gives CAISPSAQGAREQYF.

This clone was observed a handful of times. CDR3 nucleotides: TGTGCCAGCTCACCACCTGAGGGTCTAGATTACGAGCAGTACTTC. The encoded protein is CASSPPEGLDYEQYF. The V gene is TRBV18, the J gene TRBJ2-7; tentatively, D is TRBD2 (5 bases). The germline gives CDR1 KGHSH, CDR2 LQKENI. This CDR3 spans 15 amino acids. Trimming took 0 bases from V and 4 from J, leaving 13 bases between them.

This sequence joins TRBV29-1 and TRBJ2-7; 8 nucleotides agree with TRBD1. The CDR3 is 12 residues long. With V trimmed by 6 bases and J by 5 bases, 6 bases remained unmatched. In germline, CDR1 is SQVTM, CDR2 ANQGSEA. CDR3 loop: CSVRTGLDEQYF. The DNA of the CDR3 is TGCAGCGTACGGACAGGGTTAGACGAGCAGTACTTC.

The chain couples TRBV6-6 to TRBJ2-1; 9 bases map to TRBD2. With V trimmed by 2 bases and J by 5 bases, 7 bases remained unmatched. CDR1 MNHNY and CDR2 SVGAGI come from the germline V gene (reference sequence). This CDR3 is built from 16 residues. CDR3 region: CASSYEREVPNNEQFF. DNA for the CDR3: TGTGCCAGCAGTTACGAGCGGGAGGTCCCAAACAATGAGCAGTTCTTC.

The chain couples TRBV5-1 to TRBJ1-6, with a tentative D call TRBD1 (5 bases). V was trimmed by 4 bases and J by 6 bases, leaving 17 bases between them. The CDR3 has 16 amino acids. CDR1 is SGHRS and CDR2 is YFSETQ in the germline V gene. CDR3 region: CASSDDGGVGNSPLHF. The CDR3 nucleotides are TGCGCCAGCAGCGATGACGGAGGGGTTGGTAATTCACCCCTCCACTTT.

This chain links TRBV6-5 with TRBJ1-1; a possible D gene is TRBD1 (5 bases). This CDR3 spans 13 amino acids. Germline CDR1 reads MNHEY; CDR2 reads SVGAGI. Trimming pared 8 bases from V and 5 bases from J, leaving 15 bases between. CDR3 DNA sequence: TGTGCCAGCGGAGGGGTTTTGGAGACTGAAGCTTTCTTT. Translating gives CASGGVLETEAFF.

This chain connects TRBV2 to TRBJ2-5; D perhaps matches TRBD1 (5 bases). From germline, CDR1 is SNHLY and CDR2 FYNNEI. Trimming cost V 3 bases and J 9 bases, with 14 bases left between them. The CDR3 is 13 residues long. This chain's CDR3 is CASSEGPAVAQYF. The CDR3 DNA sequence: TGTGCCAGCAGTGAGGGGCCGGCCGTAGCCCAGTACTTC.

The CDR3: CASSHRDSYEQYF. The CDR3 nucleotides are TGTGCCAGCAGCCATCGGGACTCCTACGAGCAGTACTTC. The chain has TRBV7-2 and TRBJ2-7; tentatively, D is TRBD2 (5 bases). Looked up from germline, CDR1 is SGHTA and CDR2 is FQGNSA. The CDR3 covers 13 residues. V lost 5 bases, J lost 0 bases, and 8 bases lay in between.

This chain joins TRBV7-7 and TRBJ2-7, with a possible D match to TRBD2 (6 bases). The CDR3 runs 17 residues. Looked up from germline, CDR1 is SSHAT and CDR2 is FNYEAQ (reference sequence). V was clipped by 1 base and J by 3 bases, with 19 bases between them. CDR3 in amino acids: CASSLGPPGTGDYEQYF. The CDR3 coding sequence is TGTGCCAGCAGCTTAGGGCCACCCGGGACGGGGGACTACGAGCAGTACTTC.

CDR3 in DNA: TGTGCCAGCAGCGTAGAGGGGGGACGCACAGATACGCAGTATTTT. The encoded protein is CASSVEGGRTDTQYF. This chain joins TRBV9 and TRBJ2-3; the D gene could be TRBD1 or TRBD2 (6 bases each). The CDR3 is made up of 15 amino acids. Germline CDR1 and CDR2: SGDLS and YYNGEE. V gave up 0 bases and J gave up 1 base, with 9 bases separating them.

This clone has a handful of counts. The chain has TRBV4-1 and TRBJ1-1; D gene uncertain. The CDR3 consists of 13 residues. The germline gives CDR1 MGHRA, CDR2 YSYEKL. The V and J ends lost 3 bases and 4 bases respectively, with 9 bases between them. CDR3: CASSHLLGTEAFF. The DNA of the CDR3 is TGCGCCAGCAGCCACCTCTTGGGCACTGAAGCTTTCTTT.

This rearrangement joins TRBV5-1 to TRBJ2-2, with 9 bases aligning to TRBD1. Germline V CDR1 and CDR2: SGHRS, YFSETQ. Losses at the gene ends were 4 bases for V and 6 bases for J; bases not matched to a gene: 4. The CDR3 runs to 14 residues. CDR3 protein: CASSQGQGSGELFF. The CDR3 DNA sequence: TGCGCCAGCAGCCAGGGACAGGGTTCCGGGGAGCTGTTTTTT.

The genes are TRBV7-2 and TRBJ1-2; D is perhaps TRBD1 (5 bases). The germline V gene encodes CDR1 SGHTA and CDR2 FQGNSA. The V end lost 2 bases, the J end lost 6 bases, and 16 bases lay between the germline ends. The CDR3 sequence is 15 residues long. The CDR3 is CASSLIPQGRDGYTF. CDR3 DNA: TGTGCCAGCAGCTTAATCCCGCAGGGCAGGGATGGCTACACCTTC. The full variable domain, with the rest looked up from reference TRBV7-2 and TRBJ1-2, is GAGVSQSPSNKVTEKGKDVELRCDPISGHTALYWYRQSLGQGLEFLIYFQGNSAPDKSGLPSDRFSAERTGGSVSTLTIQRTQQEDSAVYLCASSLIPQGRDGYTFGSGTRLTVV.

The CDR3 DNA reads as TGTGCCAGCAACACTAGGGGAGGGGGCACTGAAGCTTTCTTT. Residues: CASNTRGGGTEAFF. The J gene is TRBJ1-1, the V gene TRBV2, with D maybe TRBD1 (6 bases). The CDR3 sequence is 14 residues long. Germline CDR1 and CDR2: SNHLY and FYNNEI. The V gene lost 7 bases and the J gene lost 4 bases, with 16 bases spanning the gap.

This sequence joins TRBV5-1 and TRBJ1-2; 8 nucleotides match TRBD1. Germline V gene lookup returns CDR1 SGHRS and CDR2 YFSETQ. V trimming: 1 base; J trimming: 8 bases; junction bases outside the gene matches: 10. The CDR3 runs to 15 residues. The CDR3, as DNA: TGCGCCAGCAGCTTGTTCGACAGGGGATCTAAAGGCTACACCTTC. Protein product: CASSLFDRGSKGYTF.

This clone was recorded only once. Written as DNA, the CDR3 is TGTGCCAGCAGTCACCTAGGGGCACAGGAGAATGAAAAACTGTTTTTT. It translates to CASSHLGAQENEKLFF. The chain links TRBV28 to TRBJ1-4; D is perhaps TRBD1 (5 bases). Germline assignment: CDR1 MDHEN and CDR2 SYDVKM. This CDR3 is 16 amino acids long. V lost 5 bases to trimming and J lost 5 bases, with 18 bases between them.

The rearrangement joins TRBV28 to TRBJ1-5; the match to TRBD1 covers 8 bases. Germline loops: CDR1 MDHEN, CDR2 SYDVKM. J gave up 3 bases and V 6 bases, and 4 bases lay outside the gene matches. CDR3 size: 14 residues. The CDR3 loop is CASSPTGVNQPQHF. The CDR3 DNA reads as TGTGCCAGCAGCCCGACAGGGGTCAATCAGCCCCAGCATTTT.

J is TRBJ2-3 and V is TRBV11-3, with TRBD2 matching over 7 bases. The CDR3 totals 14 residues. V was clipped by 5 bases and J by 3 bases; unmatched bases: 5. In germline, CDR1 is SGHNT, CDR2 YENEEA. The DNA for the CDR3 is TGTGCCAGCAGCCTAGGACTAGGGACAGATACGCAGTATTTT. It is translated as CASSLGLGTDTQYF.

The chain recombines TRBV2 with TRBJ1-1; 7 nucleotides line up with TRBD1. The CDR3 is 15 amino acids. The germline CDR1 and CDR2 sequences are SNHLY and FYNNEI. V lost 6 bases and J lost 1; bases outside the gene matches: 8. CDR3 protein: CASSDPGQTNTEAFF. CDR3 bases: TGTGCCAGCAGCGACCCGGGACAGACGAACACTGAAGCTTTCTTT.

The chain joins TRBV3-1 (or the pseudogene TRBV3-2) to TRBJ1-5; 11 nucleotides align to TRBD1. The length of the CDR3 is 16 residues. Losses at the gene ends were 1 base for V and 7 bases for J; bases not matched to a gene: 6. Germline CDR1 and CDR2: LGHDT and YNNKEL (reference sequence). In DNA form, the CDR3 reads TGTGCCAGCAGCCAAGGGGCCGGGACAGGGGGACAGCCCCAGCATTTT. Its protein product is CASSQGAGTGGQPQHF.

CDR3 nucleotides: TGTGCCAGCAGTGAAGGCGGGACTGACATTCAGTACTTC. Amino acids: CASSEGGTDIQYF. The rearrangement links TRBV2 to TRBJ2-4, with a possible D match to TRBD2 (6 bases). The CDR3 consists of 13 residues. From germline, CDR1 is SNHLY and CDR2 FYNNEI. With 1 base removed from V and 8 bases from J, the gap between germline ends came to 9 bases.

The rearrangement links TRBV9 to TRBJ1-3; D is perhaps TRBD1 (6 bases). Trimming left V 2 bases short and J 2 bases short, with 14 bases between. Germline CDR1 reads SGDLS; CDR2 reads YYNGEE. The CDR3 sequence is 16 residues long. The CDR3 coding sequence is TGTGCCAGCAGCGTCGGCCCGCAGGGGACTGGAAACACCATATATTTT. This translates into CASSVGPQGTGNTIYF.

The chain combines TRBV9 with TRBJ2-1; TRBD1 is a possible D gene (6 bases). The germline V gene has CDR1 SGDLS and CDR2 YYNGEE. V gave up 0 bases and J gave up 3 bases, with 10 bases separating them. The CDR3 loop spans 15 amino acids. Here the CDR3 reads CASSVGGLNYNEQFF. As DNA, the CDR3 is TGTGCCAGCAGCGTAGGGGGGCTCAACTACAATGAGCAGTTCTTC.

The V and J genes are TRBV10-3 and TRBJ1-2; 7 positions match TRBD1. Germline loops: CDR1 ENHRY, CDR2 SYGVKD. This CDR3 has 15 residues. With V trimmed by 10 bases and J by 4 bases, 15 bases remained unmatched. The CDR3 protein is CATSGTVFGAYGYTF. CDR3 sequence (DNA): TGTGCCACTTCCGGGACAGTCTTCGGGGCCTATGGCTACACCTTC.